This is a list of T cell receptor beta chains from one sample in a study of cytomegalovirus exposure and HLA in healthy donors. The table came from immunoSEQ multiplex PCR; TCRdb's copy has only in-frame clones and leaves some out. The sample has 200,000 or so clones; under 90% are singletons. The material sequenced was PBMCs. The receptors derive from a human donor in good health. Each CDR3 is given with its conserved first and last residue. D genes are given only for firm matches. Size values are once, few and many counts, or a class for expanded clones, and some rows have none.

J,size,D,V,DNA,CDR3
TRBJ2-7,few,.,TRBV27,TGTGCCAGCAGTATTTCGGGAGAGTCCTACGAGCAGTACTTC,CASSISGESYEQYF
TRBJ2-7,.,.,TRBV25-1,TGTGCCAGCGGGTTGACAGGCCTTTTCGACGAGCAGTACTTC,CASGLTGLFDEQYF
TRBJ2-7,.,TRBD1,TRBV15,TGTGCCACCAGCAGAGATCTCTGGGGGACAGAATCTCCCTACGAGCAGTACTTC,CATSRDLWGTESPYEQYF
TRBJ2-1,.,TRBD2,TRBV5-6,TGTGCCAGCAGCTCCGCGGGAGGCAATGAGCAGTTCTTC,CASSSAGGNEQFF
TRBJ2-7,.,.,TRBV28,TGTGCCAGCAGTTTACAGGACAGCACCTACGAGCAGTACTTC,CASSLQDSTYEQYF
TRBJ2-5,.,.,TRBV5-4,TGTGCCAGCAGCTTGGGGGGAGCCAAAGAGACCCAGTACTTC,CASSLGGAKETQYF
TRBJ1-1,.,.,TRBV5-1,TGCGCCAGCAGCTTGGCGCAGGGAAAAGCTTTCTTT,CASSLAQGKAFF
TRBJ2-1,.,.,TRBV29-1,TGCAGCCATACTGGGGCGGCGAGCTCCTACAATGAGCAGTTCTTC,CSHTGAASSYNEQFF
TRBJ2-7,.,.,TRBV30,TGTGCCTGGAGAAACAGGGACAACTCCTACGAGCAGTACTTC,CAWRNRDNSYEQYF
TRBJ1-2,.,.,TRBV28,TGTGCCAGCACCTATTTTCGGGGCAGGGGTAACTATGGCTACACCTTC,CASTYFRGRGNYGYTF
TRBJ2-4,.,.,TRBV28,TGTGCCAGCAGTTTGGGGGGTCTAGCCAAAAACATTCAGTACTTC,CASSLGGLAKNIQYF
TRBJ2-1,.,TRBD2,TRBV7-6,TGTGCCAGCAGCTTAGGCGGTGGGACTAGATCCTACAATGAGCAGTTCTTC,CASSLGGGTRSYNEQFF
TRBJ1-5,few,.,TRBV30,TGTGCCTGGAGTGCCGGACGGGGGTCCGGCAATCAGCCCCAGCATTTT,CAWSAGRGSGNQPQHF
TRBJ2-6,.,.,TRBV4-3,TGCGCCAGCAGCCAGTCTCTCGGTCCCGGGGCCAACGTCCTGACTTTC,CASSQSLGPGANVLTF
TRBJ1-2,once,TRBD1,TRBV28,TGTGCCAGCAGCCTCCGGGACAGGGTGAAGGGCTACACCTTC,CASSLRDRVKGYTF
TRBJ1-5,.,.,TRBV28,TGTGCCAGCAGCCCCAGGGGCGGCAATCAGCCCCAGCATTTT,CASSPRGGNQPQHF
TRBJ2-7,.,.,TRBV6-5,TGTGCCAGCAGCCCTAAGGGCGGGCAGTCCTACGAGCAGTACTTC,CASSPKGGQSYEQYF
TRBJ2-5,.,TRBD2,TRBV5-5,TGTGCCAGCAGACCATATAGGACTAGCGGACCATCCCAAGAGACCCAGTACTTC,CASRPYRTSGPSQETQYF
TRBJ2-1,.,.,TRBV7-3,TGTGCCAGCAGCGTTTCGGGAGTAGGGCTCAATGAGCAGTTCTTC,CASSVSGVGLNEQFF
TRBJ2-1,.,TRBD2,TRBV5-6,TGTGCCAGCAGCTTGATAACGGGAGGGACCGCCTACAATGAGCAGTTCTTC,CASSLITGGTAYNEQFF
TRBJ2-5,.,TRBD2,TRBV6-5,TGTGCCAGCAGTTACACAGGACTAGCGGGGCAAGAGACCCAGTACTTC,CASSYTGLAGQETQYF
TRBJ2-1,.,.,TRBV9,TGTGCCAGCAGCGTAGGGGGAGGCTCCTACAATGAGCAGTTCTTC,CASSVGGGSYNEQFF
TRBJ2-7,.,.,TRBV15,TGTGCCACCAGCCTCCCTGGTAGTCGTGCCCACGAGCAGTACTTC,CATSLPGSRAHEQYF
TRBJ1-4,.,TRBD1,TRBV7-2,TGTGCCAGCAGCCGCGGACAGGTACAGGAAAAACTGTTTTTT,CASSRGQVQEKLFF
TRBJ2-1,.,.,TRBV9,TGTGCCAGCAGCGTATTGCCGAGCGGCAACAATGAGCAGTTCTTC,CASSVLPSGNNEQFF
TRBJ2-6,.,.,TRBV6-5,TGTGCCAGCAGTCCAGGCCTCACTTTC,CASSPGLTF
TRBJ2-1,.,.,TRBV4-1,TGCGCCAGCAGCCAATATAGTGGCGGCTCCTACAATGAGCAGTTCTTC,CASSQYSGGSYNEQFF
TRBJ2-7,once,TRBD1,TRBV4-1,TGCGCCAGCAGCCAAGAACAGGGGGGCACCTACGAGCAGTACTTC,CASSQEQGGTYEQYF
TRBJ2-7,.,TRBD2,TRBV27,TGTGCCAGCAGTTTTGGGACTAAATACGAGCAGTACTTC,CASSFGTKYEQYF
TRBJ2-7,.,TRBD2,TRBV15,TGTGCCACCAGCAGAGCACTAGCGGGTCTCGTCGAGCAGTACTTC,CATSRALAGLVEQYF
TRBJ2-7,.,TRBD2,TRBV5-1,TGCGCCAGCAGCTCCCTCGGGGGGGTACCCTACGAGCAGTACTTC,CASSSLGGVPYEQYF
TRBJ2-2,.,TRBD2,TRBV27,TGTGCCAGCAGTTCCATGCCTAGCGGGAGTACCGGGGAGCTGTTTTTT,CASSSMPSGSTGELFF